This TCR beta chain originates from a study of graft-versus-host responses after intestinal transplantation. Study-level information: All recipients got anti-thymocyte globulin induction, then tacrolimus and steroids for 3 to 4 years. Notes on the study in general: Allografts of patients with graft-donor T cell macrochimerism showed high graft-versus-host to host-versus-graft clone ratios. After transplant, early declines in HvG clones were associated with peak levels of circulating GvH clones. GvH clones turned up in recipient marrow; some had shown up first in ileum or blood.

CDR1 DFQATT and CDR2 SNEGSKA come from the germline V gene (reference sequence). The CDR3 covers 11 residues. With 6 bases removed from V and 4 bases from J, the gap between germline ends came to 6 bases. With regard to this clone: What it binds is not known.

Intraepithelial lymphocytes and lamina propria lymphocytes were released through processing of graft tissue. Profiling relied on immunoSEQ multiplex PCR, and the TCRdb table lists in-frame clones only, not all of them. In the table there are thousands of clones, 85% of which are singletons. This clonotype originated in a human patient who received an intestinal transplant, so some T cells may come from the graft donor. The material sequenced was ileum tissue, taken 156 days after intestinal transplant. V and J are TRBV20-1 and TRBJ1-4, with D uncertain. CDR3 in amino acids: CSAVGNEKLFF. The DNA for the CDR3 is TGCAGTGCCGTCGGTAATGAAAAACTGTTTTTT.